This TCR beta chain was recovered during a study of CD8+CD57+ T cells in acquired aplastic anemia. At the level of the study: An average of roughly 3 ug of DNA was obtained from sorted CD4+ and CD8+ cells. The average read count for CD4+ cells in healthy donors was some 11 million.

Genomic DNA, the template, was used for profiling of the TCR beta VDJ and CDR3. TCRdb redid the calling of the reads with MiXCR, one entry per CDR3 protein. Among under 200,000 distinct CDR3 sequences listed, roughly 45% were seen once. CDR1 and CDR2 (germline): KGHDR, SFDVKD. V was shortened by 4 bases and J by 10 bases, with 19 bases between the two germline ends. This CDR3 has 15 residues. Concerning this clonotype itself: What it binds is not known.

Broader study findings: In CD8+ cells, Simpson's diversity showed no significant difference between patients and controls. Patients and controls shared nearly 30 CD8+ CDR3 sequences, which appeared highly expressed in patients and within their immunodominant clones.

The specimen sequenced was sorted CD4+, CD8+, or CD8+CD57+ T cells (not recorded which) from PBMCs. The receptor was isolated from a human donor in good health. The chain is built from TRBV24-1 and TRBJ2-1, with D unclear. CDR3: CATSDRKGVVWEQFF. CDR3 sequence (DNA): TGTGCCACCAGTGACCGAAAGGGTGTGGTTTGGGAGCAGTTCTTC.